This T cell receptor (beta chain) is drawn from a study of shared clonotypes between healthy human individuals. The CDR3 runs to 14 residues. The V gene end was trimmed by 2 bases and the J gene end by 9 bases; junction bases not matched to a gene: 8. Germline CDR1 reads GTSNPN; CDR2 reads SVGIG (reference sequence). Sequencing used immunoSEQ multiplex PCR; TCRdb keeps in-frame clones, though not all of them. The sample lists fewer than 800,000 clones; 92% were seen once. The naive CD8 population came from CD45RO-negative cells selected for CCR7, without terminally differentiated effector memory CD45RA+ cells.

This rearrangement joins TRBV30 to TRBJ2-1; 9 bases are shared with TRBD2. The sequence came from a man aged 30 to 39 in good health. Sequenced material: naive CD8+ T cells sorted from blood. This CDR3 is CAWSWVAGDFEQFF. The CDR3 bases are TGTGCCTGGAGTTGGGTAGCGGGAGATTTTGAGCAGTTCTTC.